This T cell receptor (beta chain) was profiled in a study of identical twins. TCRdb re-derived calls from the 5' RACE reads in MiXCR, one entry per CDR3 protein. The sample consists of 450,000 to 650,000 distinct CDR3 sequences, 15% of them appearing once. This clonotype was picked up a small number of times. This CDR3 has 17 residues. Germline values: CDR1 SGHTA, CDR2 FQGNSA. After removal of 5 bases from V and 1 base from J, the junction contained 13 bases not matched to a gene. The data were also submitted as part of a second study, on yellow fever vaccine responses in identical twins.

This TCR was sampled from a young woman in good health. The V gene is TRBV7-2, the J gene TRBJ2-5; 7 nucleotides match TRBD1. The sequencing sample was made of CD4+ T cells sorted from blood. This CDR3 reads CASSRDRRPSFQETQYF. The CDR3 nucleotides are TGTGCCAGCAGCCGGGACAGACGACCCTCATTCCAAGAGACCCAGTACTTC.